Below are 32 T cell receptor beta chains sequenced from a single sample in a study of cytomegalovirus exposure and HLA in healthy donors. A multiplex PCR was run with 60 Vbeta primers and 13 Jbeta primers. Measured with immunoSEQ multiplex PCR; TCRdb has only the in-frame clones, and not every one. The profile shows about 110,000 clones, 70% to 85% of them singletons. The sample was PBMCs. These receptors originate from a boy aged 5-17 years in good health and CMV-seronegative.

The chain combines TRBV5-1 with TRBJ2-3, with 9 bases fitting TRBD2. Germline V lookup: CDR1 SGHRS, CDR2 YFSETQ. The junction had 4 bases not matched to a gene; V was cut back by 1 base and J by 1 base. The CDR3 runs to 16 residues. The CDR3 DNA is TGCGCCAGCAGCTTGAGAGAGCGGGGGGGCACAGATACGCAGTATTTT. It specifies CASSLRERGGTDTQYF.

The V gene is TRBV19, the J gene TRBJ1-1, with TRBD1 as a possible D gene (5 bases). The V end was cut by 6 bases, the J end by 5 bases, with 22 bases between. This CDR3 spans 16 amino acids. Germline CDR1 is LNHDA and CDR2 is SQIVND (reference sequence). The DNA of the CDR3 is TGTGCCAGTAGATTAATAAGGGGTGCGATCCCAACTGAAGCTTTCTTT. Residues: CASRLIRGAIPTEAFF. Variable domain in full (rest from reference TRBV19 and TRBJ1-1): DGGITQSPKYLFRKEGQNVTLSCEQNLNHDAMYWYRQDPGQGLRLIYYSQIVNDFQKGDIAEGYSVSREKKESFPLTVTSAQKNPTAFYLCASRLIRGAIPTEAFFGQGTRLTVV.

V gene TRBV4-1 combines with J gene TRBJ2-7, with TRBD2 as a possible D gene (6 bases). CDR1 is MGHRA, CDR2 YSYEKL, per germline. Deletions cut 5 bases from V and 9 bases from J, with 17 bases between. The CDR3 has 13 residues. The CDR3 DNA reads as TGCGCCAGCAGCGATAACCACGGGCGGGGGCAGTACTTC. It specifies CASSDNHGRGQYF.

V gene TRBV6-5 combines with J gene TRBJ1-2; D unresolved. Trimming cost V 0 bases and J 8 bases, with 13 bases left between them. Germline CDR1 reads MNHEY; CDR2 reads SVGAGI. CDR3 size: 14 residues. The CDR3 region is CASSYSSGFKGYTF. The CDR3, as DNA: TGTGCCAGCAGTTACTCGAGCGGTTTTAAGGGCTACACCTTC.

The V gene is TRBV11-3, the J gene TRBJ1-2; 11 positions match TRBD1. After removal of 7 bases from V and 7 bases from J, the junction contained 11 bases not matched to a gene. This CDR3 is built from 15 residues. Germline CDR1 reads SGHNT; CDR2 reads YENEEA. The chain's CDR3 is CASTKDRGRRGGYTF. CDR3 nucleotides: TGTGCCAGCACCAAGGACAGGGGGCGACGGGGTGGCTACACCTTC.

V is TRBV28 and J is TRBJ2-7, with TRBD2 as a possible D gene (6 bases). This CDR3 region has 13 residues. V lost 3 bases to trimming and J lost 3 bases, with 9 bases between them. The germline gives CDR1 MDHEN, CDR2 SYDVKM. CDR3 nucleotide sequence: TGTGCCAGCAGTTTGACTAGTATCTACGAGCAGTACTTC. Protein: CASSLTSIYEQYF.

The chain carries TRBV9 and TRBJ1-6; possible D gene TRBD1, 6 bases. CDR3 length equals 15 residues. Deletions cut 4 bases from V and 4 bases from J, with 12 bases between. CDR1 and CDR2 (germline): SGDLS, YYNGEE. This CDR3 is CASSSYGQYNSPLHF. DNA of the CDR3: TGTGCCAGCAGCTCCTATGGACAGTATAATTCACCCCTCCACTTT.

The chain couples TRBV30 to TRBJ2-7; 9 bases align to TRBD2. CDR3 length: 15 amino acids. V gave up 4 bases and J gave up 7 bases; unmatched junction bases: 14. The germline V gene has CDR1 GTSNPN and CDR2 SVGIG (reference sequence). DNA of the CDR3: TGTGCCTGGACCCTAGCGGGGTCTATTCCTCGGGAGCAGTACTTC. As protein: CAWTLAGSIPREQYF.

The CDR3 DNA reads as TGTGCCTGGAGTCCGGGCACTGAAGCTTTCTTT. Translation: CAWSPGTEAFF. This chain joins TRBV30 and TRBJ1-1, with D unclear. The CDR3 is 11 amino acids. The V gene's germline CDR1 is GTSNPN and CDR2 SVGIG (reference sequence). Trimming removed 2 bases at V and 4 bases at J, with 5 bases between.

This chain uses TRBV19 with TRBJ1-4; D might be TRBD1 (5 bases). Trimming pared 5 bases from V and 5 bases from J, leaving 9 bases between. The CDR3 length is 13 residues. Per the germline V gene, CDR1 is LNHDA and CDR2 is SQIVND (reference sequence). The CDR3 DNA follows: TGTGCCAGTAGTGGGGCAGGGAATGAAAAACTGTTTTTT. As protein: CASSGAGNEKLFF.

The chain joins TRBV7-9 to TRBJ2-5, with TRBD2 matching over 11 bases. Germline values: CDR1 SEHNR, CDR2 FQNEAQ (reference sequence). The V gene end was trimmed by 5 bases and the J gene end by 10 bases; junction bases not matched to a gene: 12. This CDR3 has 15 amino acids. CDR3 region: CASSADSGTSGIQYF. The CDR3 DNA reads TGTGCCAGCAGCGCCGACTCCGGGACTAGCGGAATCCAGTACTTC.

The chain carries TRBV10-3 and TRBJ2-1; 11 nucleotides agree with TRBD2. The CDR3 spans 16 residues. CDR1 and CDR2 from the germline V gene are ENHRY and SYGVKD. V dropped 4 bases and J dropped 3; count of bases not matched to a gene: 5. The CDR3: CAISVILAGVYNEQFF. The CDR3 DNA is TGTGCCATCAGTGTAATACTAGCGGGGGTCTACAATGAGCAGTTCTTC.

The rearrangement links TRBV28 to TRBJ1-4; a weak D match, TRBD1 (5 bases). The CDR3 runs 15 residues. V was clipped by 8 bases and J by 6 bases, with 19 bases between them. Germline values: CDR1 MDHEN, CDR2 SYDVKM. The CDR3 DNA reads TGTGCCAGCTCGAGTTGGAGGGACGGCTATGAAAAACTGTTTTTT. This sequence encodes CASSSWRDGYEKLFF.

The chain uses TRBV6-5 and TRBJ2-3; TRBD1 matches 7 bases. Trimming at V came to 0 bases and at J to 4 bases, leaving 4 bases not matched to a gene. The CDR3 runs 15 residues. Germline CDR1 reads MNHEY; CDR2 reads SVGAGI. The CDR3 DNA reads TGTGCCAGCAGTTACTCGTTGCAGGGGGCAGATACGCAGTATTTT. Translated, it gives CASSYSLQGADTQYF.

This clone was counted a few times. This sequence joins TRBV6-5 and TRBJ1-4; perhaps TRBD1 as D (6 bases). The CDR3 is 14 amino acids. Trimming left V 6 bases short and J 8 bases short, with 16 bases between. Germline values: CDR1 MNHEY, CDR2 SVGAGI. The CDR3 is CASRRTAQWEKLFF. Written as DNA, the CDR3 is TGTGCCAGCAGGAGGACAGCCCAGTGGGAAAAACTGTTTTTT.

The V gene is TRBV10-3, the J gene TRBJ2-1; D perhaps matches TRBD2 (7 bases). The CDR3 length is 15 residues. The germline V gene encodes CDR1 ENHRY and CDR2 SYGVKD. V lost 5 bases to trimming and J lost 0 bases, with 11 bases between them. CDR3 amino acids: CAISTGGRSYNEQFF. For the CDR3, the DNA is TGTGCCATCAGTACGGGGGGCCGCTCCTACAATGAGCAGTTCTTC.

The chain uses TRBV10-1 and TRBJ2-3; 13 bases are a match to TRBD2. CDR1 WNHNN and CDR2 SYGVQD come from the germline V gene (reference sequence). The junction had 2 bases not matched to a gene; V was cut back by 5 bases and J by 0 bases. The CDR3 totals 16 residues. The CDR3 here is CASSRTSGGSTDTQYF. CDR3 in DNA: TGCGCCAGCAGTAGGACTAGCGGGGGAAGCACAGATACGCAGTATTTT.

The rearrangement links TRBV18 to TRBJ1-3; D unresolved. CDR1 is KGHSH, CDR2 LQKENI, per germline. CDR3 size: 16 residues. V shed 1 base and J shed 7 bases, with 17 bases lying between them. CDR3 bases: TGTGCCAGCTCACCACTCTCTAACAGACAAAGCAACACCATATATTTT. The encoded protein is CASSPLSNRQSNTIYF.

The table lists this clone with a few counts. The chain has TRBV4-1 and TRBJ2-7, with 9 positions matching TRBD1. This CDR3 spans 16 amino acids. Germline CDR1 reads MGHRA; CDR2 reads YSYEKL. The J segment lost 6 bases and the V segment lost 1 base, leaving 10 bases of the junction unmatched. The DNA of the CDR3 is TGCGCCAGCAGCCAAGTTGGGGGTACAGGGGGCCTCGAGCAGTACTTC. As protein: CASSQVGGTGGLEQYF.

This sequence joins TRBV7-3 and TRBJ1-1; D is possibly TRBD1 (6 bases). From germline, CDR1 is SGHTA and CDR2 FQGTGA. Trimming removed 3 bases at V and 6 bases at J, with 11 bases between. CDR3 length: 13 amino acids. The CDR3, as DNA: TGTGCCAGCAGCTTCAGAGGGGGAGCTGAAGCTTTCTTT. It yields the protein CASSFRGGAEAFF.

J is TRBJ1-1 and V is TRBV30; 9 positions match TRBD1. V lost 8 bases to trimming and J lost 3 bases; unmatched junction nucleotides: 7. Germline V gene sequence: CDR1 GTSNPN, CDR2 SVGIG (reference sequence). The CDR3 length is 13 residues. The CDR3 DNA reads as TGTGCCAGCCCAGGGACAGGGTACACTGAAGCTTTCTTT. This encodes CASPGTGYTEAFF. The complete variable domain, with remaining parts taken from reference TRBV30 and TRBJ1-1, reads SQTIHQWPATLVQPVGSPLSLECTVEGTSNPNLYWYRQAAGRGLQLLFYSVGIGQISSEVPQNLSASRPQDRQFILSSKKLLLSDSGFYLCASPGTGYTEAFFGQGTRLTVV.

CDR3 loop: CASSVEGTSFDEQFF. The DNA of the CDR3 is TGTGCCAGCAGCGTAGAGGGGACTAGTTTCGATGAGCAGTTCTTC. V gene TRBV9 combines with J gene TRBJ2-1, with TRBD2 identical over 8 bases. The CDR3 has 15 amino acids. With V trimmed by 0 bases and J by 8 bases, 7 bases remained unmatched. Germline V gene sequence: CDR1 SGDLS, CDR2 YYNGEE.

The rearrangement uses TRBV6-5 and TRBJ2-1; 7 nucleotides line up with TRBD1. V shed 5 bases, J shed 7 bases, and the junction held 2 bases outside the gene matches. The CDR3 totals 12 residues. Germline lookup yields CDR1 MNHEY and CDR2 SVGAGI. The chain's CDR3 is CASSTRGNEQFF. The CDR3 bases are TGTGCCAGCAGTACCAGGGGGAATGAGCAGTTCTTC.

V is TRBV7-9 and J is TRBJ1-6; TRBD1 agrees at 7 bases. V trimming: 2 bases; J trimming: 10 bases; junction bases outside the gene matches: 8. This CDR3 spans 15 amino acids. Germline CDR1 is SEHNR and CDR2 is FQNEAQ (reference sequence). CDR3 DNA sequence: TGTGCCAGCAGCTTAATAGGGGGCCGGGGGTCACCCCTCCACTTT. It is translated as CASSLIGGRGSPLHF.

The chain links TRBV27 to TRBJ1-1; weak D call: TRBD1 (6 bases). Trimming removed 2 bases at V and 2 bases at J, with 15 bases between. There are 16 residues in the CDR3. Germline lookup yields CDR1 MNHEY and CDR2 SMNVEV (reference sequence). The CDR3 is CASSLTGLLPNTEAFF. CDR3 DNA sequence: TGTGCCAGCAGTTTAACAGGGCTCCTCCCCAACACTGAAGCTTTCTTT.

V is TRBV28 and J is TRBJ1-1; 9 bases align to TRBD1. The length of the CDR3 is 17 residues. V shed 3 bases and J 3 bases; nucleotides not matched to a gene: 11. Germline values: CDR1 MDHEN, CDR2 SYDVKM. The CDR3: CASSFPPLTGGDTEAFF. CDR3 in DNA: TGTGCCAGCAGTTTTCCCCCTCTGACAGGGGGTGACACTGAAGCTTTCTTT. Drawing the rest from reference TRBV28 and TRBJ1-1, the complete variable domain is DVKVTQSSRYLVKRTGEKVFLECVQDMDHENMFWYRQDPGLGLRLIYFSYDVKMKEKGDIPEGYSVSREKKERFSLILESASTNQTSMYLCASSFPPLTGGDTEAFFGQGTRLTVV.

The rearrangement links TRBV4-3 to TRBJ1-2; 7 bases map to TRBD1. Per germline, CDR1 LGHNA and CDR2 YSLEER. V lost 2 bases to trimming and J lost 8 bases; unmatched junction nucleotides: 14. The CDR3 spans 16 residues. The chain's CDR3 is CASSQKTGATQEGYTF. CDR3 in DNA: TGCGCCAGCAGCCAAAAAACAGGGGCCACCCAGGAGGGCTACACCTTC.

The chain carries TRBV4-1 and TRBJ2-2; D may be TRBD2 (5 bases). Germline V gives CDR1 MGHRA, CDR2 YSYEKL. V was clipped by 0 bases and J by 6 bases, with 11 bases between them. The CDR3 covers 15 residues. The chain's CDR3 is CASSQEGRGAGELFF. CDR3 nucleotides: TGCGCCAGCAGCCAAGAGGGTCGGGGTGCCGGGGAGCTGTTTTTT.

The chain carries TRBV27 and TRBJ2-3; D may be TRBD2 (5 bases). The V end lost 4 bases, the J end lost 6 bases, and 17 bases lay between the germline ends. This CDR3 region has 15 residues. CDR1 is MNHEY, CDR2 SMNVEV, per germline (reference sequence). The CDR3 spells CASSSLSGNSDTQYF. The CDR3 nucleotides read TGTGCCAGCAGTTCCCTGAGCGGTAACTCTGATACGCAGTATTTT.

The rearrangement uses TRBV5-4 and TRBJ1-4; a weak D match, TRBD1 (5 bases). There are 12 residues in the CDR3. The germline V and J ends were trimmed by 8 bases and 3 bases, with 8 bases remaining between them. Germline V lookup: CDR1 SGHNT, CDR2 YYREEE (reference sequence). CDR3 sequence: CASGGANEKLFF. The CDR3 DNA is TGTGCCAGTGGGGGGGCTAATGAAAAACTGTTTTTT.

Details on this clone: Here the CDR3 omits its conserved ending phenylalanine or tryptophan, so a read error is the likely source. The chain recombines TRBV5-6 with TRBJ1-1; a weak D match, TRBD1 (5 bases). There are 13 residues in the CDR3. Germline V gives CDR1 SGHDT, CDR2 YYEEEE. The germline V and J ends were trimmed by 6 bases and 6 bases, with 15 bases remaining between them. The CDR3 loop reads CASTFFTGPEAFV. The CDR3 DNA reads TGTGCCAGCACCTTCTTCACAGGTCCTGAAGCTTTCGTT.

This chain joins TRBV15 and TRBJ2-6; 7 nucleotides align to TRBD2. V was clipped by 1 base and J by 2 bases; unmatched bases: 5. CDR3 length equals 17 residues. From germline, CDR1 is LNHNV and CDR2 YYDKDF (reference sequence). CDR3 sequence reads: CATSRVGRGAGANVLTF. The CDR3 DNA reads TGTGCCACCAGCAGAGTAGGGAGGGGAGCTGGGGCCAACGTCCTGACTTTC.